Described below is a single TCR beta chain sequence and its context. Noted time point: pretreatment peripheral blood. The data stem from a study of PD-L1 blockade in urothelial cancer. About the research overall: The patients' atezolizumab therapy, 1,200 mg intravenously every 3 weeks, started at some point between 2013 and 2014. Specimens of blood held a median count of roughly 150,000 T cells.

TCRdb's copy holds only in-frame clones and misses some; the assay was immunoSEQ multiplex PCR. The sample shows about 50,000 clones, roughly 80% of them seen only once. Here the sequenced sample was PBMCs, taken around atezolizumab (anti-PD-L1) treatment. The source of this sequence is a man aged 65 to 79 with urothelial cancer.

DNA of the CDR3: TGCAGCGTCCTAGCGGGGGGTACTAACAATGAGCAGTTCTTC. Translating gives CSVLAGGTNNEQFF. The chain employs TRBV29-1 and TRBJ2-1, with 11 bases that match TRBD2. CDR1 SQVTM and CDR2 ANQGSEA come from the germline V gene. Trimming at V came to 6 bases and at J to 5 bases, leaving 6 bases not matched to a gene. The CDR3 contains 14 residues.